Below, one T cell receptor (beta chain) is given with its context. This record comes from a study of cytomegalovirus exposure and HLA in healthy donors. V lost 4 bases to trimming and J lost 2 bases; unmatched junction nucleotides: 0. CDR1 is SEHNR, CDR2 FQNEAQ, per germline (reference sequence). The CDR3 sequence is 15 residues long. The PCR employed 60 Vbeta primers together with 13 Jbeta primers. TCRdb's copy holds only in-frame clones and misses some; the assay was immunoSEQ multiplex PCR. The data show 150,000 to 200,000 clones, just over 75% seen once. The source of this sequence is a middle-aged woman in good health and CMV-seronegative. Sample: PBMCs. This chain joins TRBV7-9 and TRBJ2-1; TRBD2 matches at 12 bases. The CDR3 reads CASSWTSGTYNEQFF. The CDR3 DNA is TGTGCCAGCAGCTGGACTAGCGGGACCTACAATGAGCAGTTCTTC.